This T cell receptor beta chain was identified in a study of graft-versus-host responses after intestinal transplantation. Study overall: Recipients were given multivisceral, liver-intestinal, or isolated intestinal transplants. Tacrolimus plus steroids were given to all recipients for two to three years, preceded by anti-thymocyte globulin induction. Study-wide results and caveats: Those patients showing graft-donor T cell macrochimerism displayed high graft-versus-host to host-versus-graft clonal ratios in allografts. GvH clone levels peaked in circulation, and this peak was associated with early post-transplant HvG declines.

TCRdb's table, derived via immunoSEQ multiplex PCR, lists solely in-frame clones and lacks some. The repertoire consists of more than 95,000 clones, with over 85% occurring once and the leading ten covering 1% to 1.5%. The CDR3 consists of 13 residues. V lost 2 bases and J 2 bases, leaving 8 bases between the germline ends. The germline gives CDR1 SGHDT, CDR2 YYEEEE. A note on this clone: The antigen remains unidentified.

This chain connects TRBV5-6 to TRBJ2-7, with D perhaps TRBD1 (5 bases). Sequences were derived from unstimulated CD8+ T cells sorted from spleen or lymph node cells, sampled before intestinal transplant. The sequence came from a human donor who received an intestinal transplant. CDR3 sequence (DNA): TGTGCCAGCAGCTTTGGACACCCCTACGAGCAGTACTTC. It encodes CASSFGHPYEQYF.